The clone carrying this T cell receptor (beta chain) was recorded a few times. The entry originates in a study of blood T cell repertoires in COVID-19. The repertoire was sequenced with immunoSEQ multiplex PCR; TCRdb's copy has only in-frame clones and lacks some. Of fewer than 500,000 clones in the sample, just over 85% were seen once. This CDR3 has 14 amino acids. Germline V CDR1 and CDR2: KGHSH, LQKENI. V was clipped by 1 base and J by 9 bases; unmatched bases: 6. This chain links TRBV18 with TRBJ1-3; TRBD1 matches at 7 bases. The sequencing sample was made of peripheral blood. The clonotype was recovered from a woman aged 30 to 39 with active or convalescent COVID-19. Here the CDR3 reads CASSPLDRDSTIYF. CDR3 DNA sequence: TGTGCCAGCTCACCACTCGACAGGGACAGCACCATATATTTT.